Many counts were recorded for the clone carrying this TCR beta chain. Template material for amplifying TCR beta CDR3 regions consisted of RNA transcripts. First-round RT-PCR targeting the TCR CDR3 was performed with the HTBI primer set. TCRdb fed the multiplex PCR reads into MiXCR, producing one record per CDR3 protein. The sample records about 480,000 distinct CDR3 sequences, approximately 14% being singletons. The sample originates from a study of T cells in Graves' hyperthyroidism and ophthalmopathy. Stable hyperthyroidism: no ophthalmopathy progression over 18 months of follow-up. Isolation of PBMCs was performed on 8.5 to 10 ml fresh peripheral blood. From germline, CDR1 is LGHDT and CDR2 YNNKEL (reference sequence). The CDR3 is 14 residues long. The germline V and J ends were trimmed by 1 base and 2 bases, with 7 bases remaining between them.

The gene calls are TRBV3-1 and TRBJ2-3; the D is unclear. The source of this sequence is a woman between 18 and 29 years old with Graves' hyperthyroidism. Material: blood. The CDR3 nucleotides read TGTGCCAGCAGCCAAGGCCCCTACACAGATACGCAGTATTTT. Translation gives CASSQGPYTDTQYF.